A single sample gave rise to the 19 T cell receptor beta chains below, sequenced in a study of vaccination and CD4 T cells after COVID-19 (dated by TCRdb to between 2020 and 2023). Antigens for these TCRs are unknown. Libraries came from PCR. The run used an Illumina iSeq 100. TCR sequencing of DNA from cultured CD4+ T cells used the Oncomine TCR Beta short-read assay at the Johns Hopkins FTIC core. The public reads were quality trimmed at Q25 with fastp and then assembled into clones with MiXCR by TCRdb, keeping productive beta chains. Every entry covers one CDR3 protein and lists the most common genes and DNA from its rows. This sample has about 8,500 distinct CDR3 sequences in its table, and approximately 58% of those were observed once. About 25% of the sample comes from the top ten. The treatment or condition label corresponds to: 10-day PBMC culture with coronavirus spike peptide pools or control peptides (ViraFEST assay).

Specimen: CD4+ T cells from blood, cultured in vitro. Receptors were obtained from a human donor who had recovered from COVID-19.

V and J are TRBV20-1 and TRBJ2-7; D possibly uses TRBD1 or TRBD2 (6 bases each). In germline, CDR1 is DFQATT, CDR2 SNEGSKA (reference sequence). V was cut by 2 bases and J by 3 bases, with 23 bases left in between. The CDR3 length is 17 residues. CDR3 region: CSARTTMGGGNYYEQYF. The CDR3 nucleotides are TGCAGTGCTAGAACAACAATGGGGGGCGGTAACTACTACGAGCAGTACTTC.

The rearrangement links TRBV5-3 to TRBJ2-7; 8 bases match TRBD1. TRBV5-3 is assigned to the ORF class and has an uncertain function. The junction had 9 bases not matched to a gene; V was cut back by 0 bases and J by 7 bases. This CDR3 is 15 amino acids long. CDR3 DNA: TGTGCCAGAAGCTTGGGTGGGACAGGCCTTGGAGAGCAGTACTTC. Translating it yields CARSLGGTGLGEQYF.

The chain has TRBV15 and TRBJ1-6, with unresolved D. The CDR3 totals 17 residues. The germline CDR1 and CDR2 sequences are LNHNV and YYDKDF (reference sequence). With 1 base removed from V and 0 bases from J, the gap between germline ends came to 10 bases. CDR3 sequence: CATSRGLGSSYNSPLHF. CDR3 nucleotide sequence: TGTGCCACCAGCAGAGGGTTAGGGAGCTCCTATAATTCACCCCTCCACTTT.

The rearrangement joins TRBV20-1 to TRBJ1-2; D is undetermined. CDR1 DFQATT and CDR2 SNEGSKA come from the germline V gene (reference sequence). V gave up 1 base and J gave up 1 base, with 7 bases separating them. The CDR3 is 13 residues long. The CDR3 sequence is CSARAEVNYGYTF. Here the CDR3 DNA reads TGCAGTGCTAGAGCGGAGGTTAACTATGGCTACACCTTC.

The chain uses TRBV7-6 and TRBJ2-7; 7 bases agree with TRBD1. The CDR3 sequence is 14 residues long. Germline V gene data show CDR1 as SGHVS and CDR2 as FNYEAQ. With V trimmed by 5 bases and J by 7 bases, 11 bases remained unmatched. CDR3 in DNA: TGTGCCAGCAGCCGTGGACAGGAGTTGGGGGAGCAGTACTTC. This translates into CASSRGQELGEQYF.

The rearrangement uses TRBV27 and TRBJ2-5; perhaps TRBD2 as D (5 bases). Germline lookup yields CDR1 MNHEY and CDR2 SMNVEV (reference sequence). The germline V and J ends were trimmed by 3 bases and 7 bases, with 15 bases remaining between them. The CDR3 loop spans 14 amino acids. This CDR3 reads CASSFGGLMATQYF. The CDR3 bases are TGTGCCAGCAGTTTCGGCGGACTTATGGCGACCCAGTACTTC.

V and J are TRBV27 and TRBJ2-5; 12 bases are shared with TRBD2. Germline CDR1 and CDR2: MNHEY and SMNVEV (reference sequence). Trimming cost V 2 bases and J 2 bases; bases outside gene matches: 0. CDR3 length equals 15 residues. CDR3 residues: CASSLLAGGQETQYF. In nucleotides, the CDR3 is TGTGCCAGCAGTTTACTAGCGGGAGGGCAAGAGACCCAGTACTTC.

This clonotype is labeled medium-sized. The rearrangement joins TRBV7-2 to TRBJ2-1; D is undetermined. CDR3 length equals 13 residues. V was cut by 7 bases and J by 0 bases, with 7 bases left in between. Germline V CDR1 and CDR2: SGHTA, FQGNSA. DNA for the CDR3: TGTGCCAGCACCCCATACTCCTACAATGAGCAGTTCTTC. Translation: CASTPYSYNEQFF.

The sample holds a few counts of this clonotype. The chain's CDR3 is CATSRGDGNYGYTF. The CDR3 coding sequence is TGTGCCACCAGCAGAGGGGACGGTAACTATGGCTACACCTTC. The chain employs TRBV15 and TRBJ1-2; weak D call: TRBD1 (5 bases). The CDR3 is 14 amino acids. Trimming removed 1 base from V and 1 base from J, with 7 bases in between. Germline V gene data show CDR1 as LNHNV and CDR2 as YYDKDF (reference sequence).

The rearrangement joins TRBV20-1 to TRBJ1-1; no clear D gene. Trimming cost V 6 bases and J 0 bases, with 11 bases left between them. CDR1 DFQATT and CDR2 SNEGSKA come from the germline V gene (reference sequence). The CDR3 contains 13 residues. CDR3 nucleotide sequence: TGCAGTGCCATCTGGCCCATGAACACTGAAGCTTTCTTT. Translating gives CSAIWPMNTEAFF.

This clonotype was seen a few times. The chain uses TRBV7-9 and TRBJ1-2, with 7 bases lining up with TRBD1. After removal of 7 bases from V and 6 bases from J, the junction contained 8 bases not matched to a gene. Germline V gene lookup returns CDR1 SEHNR and CDR2 FQNEAQ (reference sequence). This CDR3 contains 13 residues. The CDR3 protein is CASTVTGSHGYTF. CDR3 coding DNA: TGTGCCAGCACAGTGACAGGGTCCCATGGCTACACCTTC.

This rearrangement joins TRBV10-3 to TRBJ2-6; D perhaps matches TRBD1 (6 bases). The CDR3 spans 14 residues. Trimming took off 4 bases at V and 2 bases at J, with 6 bases between the two ends. Germline-derived CDR1 and CDR2 are ENHRY and SYGVKD. CDR3 DNA sequence: TGTGCCATCAGTGCAGGGGCTGGGGCCAACGTCCTGACTTTC. This codes for CAISAGAGANVLTF.

The gene calls are TRBV7-3 and TRBJ1-1; maybe TRBD1 (5 bases). The CDR3 has 13 amino acids. V was shortened by 0 bases and J by 5 bases, with 7 bases between the two germline ends. Germline V gene sequence: CDR1 SGHTA, CDR2 FQGTGA. CDR3 loop: CASSLTGGTEAFF. For the CDR3, the DNA is TGTGCCAGCAGCTTAACGGGGGGGACTGAAGCTTTCTTT.

With regard to this clonotype: Compared with germline, one end of the junction differs, possibly owing to a read error. J is TRBJ2-7 and V is TRBV7-6, with D unresolved. Germline CDR1 is SGHVS and CDR2 is FNYEAQ. This CDR3 has 14 residues. In DNA form, the CDR3 reads TGTGCTAGCAGTCCTTCCCGCAGCGCCTACGAGCAGTACTTC. Amino acid sequence: CASSPSRSAYEQYF.

This clonotype was observed a few times. V and J are TRBV15 and TRBJ1-2; D unclear. Germline V lookup: CDR1 LNHNV, CDR2 YYDKDF (reference sequence). The V gene lost 0 bases and the J gene lost 5 bases, with 4 bases spanning the gap. This CDR3 region has 12 residues. The CDR3 nucleotides read TGTGCCACCAGCAGAGAACAGTATGGCTACACCTTC. Protein sequence: CATSREQYGYTF.

V gene TRBV15 combines with J gene TRBJ2-5; D is possibly TRBD1 (6 bases). The length of the CDR3 is 17 residues. Germline assignment: CDR1 LNHNV and CDR2 YYDKDF (reference sequence). The V and J ends lost 3 bases and 4 bases respectively, with 21 bases between them. The CDR3 region has the DNA TGTGCCACCAGCAGCGGAGGACCACAGGGTTGGGGAGAGACCCAGTACTTC. Translating it yields CATSSGGPQGWGETQYF.

V gene TRBV7-9 combines with J gene TRBJ1-1; no clear D. CDR1 and CDR2 (germline): SEHNR, FQNEAQ (reference sequence). V lost 4 bases to trimming and J lost 3 bases, with 12 bases between them. The CDR3 totals 14 residues. CDR3 sequence reads: CASSSSQYYTEAFF. In nucleotides, the CDR3 is TGTGCCAGCAGCTCCTCCCAGTACTACACTGAAGCTTTCTTT.

This chain joins TRBV24-1 and TRBJ1-5; TRBD1 agrees at 8 bases. Germline CDR1 reads KGHDR; CDR2 reads SFDVKD. This CDR3 has 16 amino acids. The V gene end was trimmed by 4 bases and the J gene end by 1 base; junction bases not matched to a gene: 5. The CDR3 sequence: CATSDPQGASNQPQHF. The DNA of the CDR3 is TGTGCCACCAGTGACCCCCAGGGGGCGAGCAATCAGCCCCAGCATTTT.

V gene TRBV28 combines with J gene TRBJ1-5, with D hard to call. Trimming took off 6 bases at V and 5 bases at J, with 17 bases between the two ends. The CDR3 is 15 residues long. In germline, CDR1 is MDHEN, CDR2 SYDVKM. The CDR3 DNA is TGTGCCAGCAGCTTGGGGTTGAGGGATGATCAGCCCCAGCATTTT. It yields the protein CASSLGLRDDQPQHF.